This TCR beta chain was captured by sequencing in a study of cytomegalovirus exposure and HLA in healthy donors. In the study overall: An early data release held tens of millions of unique TCRs from HLA-typed donors.

J lost 1 base, V lost 4 bases, and 2 bases had no gene match. Germline CDR1 and CDR2: PRHDT and FYEKMQ (reference sequence). The CDR3 length is 14 residues. The PCR employed 60 Vbeta primers together with 13 Jbeta primers. As processed by the authors: Later work found roughly 80 million unique TCR beta chains, with approximately 12 million shared. TCRdb's table, derived via immunoSEQ multiplex PCR, lists solely in-frame clones and lacks some. The DNA gave D and trimming, while V, J and clone size come from that table. The sample's table shows tens of thousands of clones. V and J are TRBV13 and TRBJ2-7; 9 bases agree with TRBD1. Sequencing was done on a sample of PBMCs. The source of this sequence is a man aged 18 to 29 in good health and CMV-seropositive. The CDR3 DNA reads TGTGCCAGCAGCTCAGGGACAGGGTCCTACGAGCAGTACTTC. Residues: CASSSGTGSYEQYF.